This TCR beta chain was retrieved from a study of Ad26.COV2.S vaccination and SARS-CoV-2 variants. Here immunoSEQ multiplex PCR was the method, and the copy in TCRdb shows in-frame clones only, minus some. The sample shows approximately 300,000 clones, approximately 86% of them seen only once. Whole-study findings and limits: Vaccinees displayed broader spike-specific TCR repertoires than placebo recipients.

Treatment meaning: 15 to 20 received Ad26.COV2.S at low or high dose, single or two shots; 5 received placebo; per-sample allocation not given. Collection of samples fell on day 63 after the first vaccine or placebo injection. The CDR3 is 16 residues long. Trimming cost V 0 bases and J 0 bases, with 12 bases left between them. Germline CDR1 is GTSNPN and CDR2 is SVGIG (reference sequence). This clone has a single count. Its antigen is not known. The specimen comprised peripheral blood, sampled in a trial of Ad26.COV2.S vaccine versus placebo. V and J are TRBV30 and TRBJ1-3; D gene unclear. The TCR comes from a person between 18 and 65 years old who received the Ad26.COV2.S COVID-19 vaccine or a placebo. In DNA form, the CDR3 reads TGTGCCTGGAGTGTACTGTCTGGGAGCTCTGGAAACACCATATATTTT. Translating gives CAWSVLSGSSGNTIYF.